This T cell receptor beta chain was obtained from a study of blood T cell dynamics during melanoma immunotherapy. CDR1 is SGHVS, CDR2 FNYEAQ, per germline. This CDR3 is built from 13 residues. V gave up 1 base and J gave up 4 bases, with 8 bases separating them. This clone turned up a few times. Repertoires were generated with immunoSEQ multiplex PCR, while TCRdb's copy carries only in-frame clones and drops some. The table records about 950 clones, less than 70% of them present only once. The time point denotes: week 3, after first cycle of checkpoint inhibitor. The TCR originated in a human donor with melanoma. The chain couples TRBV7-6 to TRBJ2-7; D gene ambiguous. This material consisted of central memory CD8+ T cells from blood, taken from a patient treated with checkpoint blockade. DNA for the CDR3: TGTGCCAGCAGCTTAGGGCCAAATTACGAGCAGTACTTC. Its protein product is CASSLGPNYEQYF.